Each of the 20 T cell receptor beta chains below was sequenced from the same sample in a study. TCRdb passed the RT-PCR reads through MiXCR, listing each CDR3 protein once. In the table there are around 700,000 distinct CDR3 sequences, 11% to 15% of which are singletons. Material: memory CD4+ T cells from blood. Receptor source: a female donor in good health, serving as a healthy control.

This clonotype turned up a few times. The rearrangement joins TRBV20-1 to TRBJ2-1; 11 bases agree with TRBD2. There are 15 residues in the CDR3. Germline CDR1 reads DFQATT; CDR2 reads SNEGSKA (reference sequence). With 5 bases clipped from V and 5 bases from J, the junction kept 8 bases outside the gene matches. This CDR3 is CSAYLAGGLDNEQFF. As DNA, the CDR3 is TGCAGTGCTTACCTAGCGGGGGGCTTAGACAATGAGCAGTTCTTC.

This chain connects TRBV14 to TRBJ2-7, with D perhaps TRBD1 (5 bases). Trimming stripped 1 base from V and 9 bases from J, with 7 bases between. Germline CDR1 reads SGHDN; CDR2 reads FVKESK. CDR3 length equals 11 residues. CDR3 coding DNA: TGTGCCAGCAGCCAAGGTGGGGCGCAGTACTTC. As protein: CASSQGGAQYF.

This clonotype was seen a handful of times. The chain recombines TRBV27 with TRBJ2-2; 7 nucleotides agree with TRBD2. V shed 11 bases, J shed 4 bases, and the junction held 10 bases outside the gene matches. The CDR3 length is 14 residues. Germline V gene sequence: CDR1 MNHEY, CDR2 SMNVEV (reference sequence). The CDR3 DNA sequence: TGTGCCTGCTCAAGGGGAGGGGCCACCGGGGAGCTGTTTTTT. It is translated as CACSRGGATGELFF.

CDR3 bases: TGTGCCAGCACCCGAGACAGGGTTAGCTCCTACGAGCAGTACTTC. Translation: CASTRDRVSSYEQYF. The chain couples TRBV7-2 to TRBJ2-7, with TRBD1 matching over 7 bases. There are 15 residues in the CDR3. Germline V gene lookup returns CDR1 SGHTA and CDR2 FQGNSA. The J segment lost 0 bases and the V segment lost 7 bases, leaving 9 bases of the junction unmatched. Based on the CDR3 plus reference TRBV7-2 and TRBJ2-7, the full variable domain is GAGVSQSPSNKVTEKGKDVELRCDPISGHTALYWYRQSLGQGLEFLIYFQGNSAPDKSGLPSDRFSAERTGGSVSTLTIQRTQQEDSAVYLCASTRDRVSSYEQYFGPGTRLTVT.

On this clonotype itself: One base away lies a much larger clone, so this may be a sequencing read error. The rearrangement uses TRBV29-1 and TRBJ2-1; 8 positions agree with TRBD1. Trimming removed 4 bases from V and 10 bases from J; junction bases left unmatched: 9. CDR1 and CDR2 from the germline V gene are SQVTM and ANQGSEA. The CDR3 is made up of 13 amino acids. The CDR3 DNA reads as TGCAGCGTTGTGTACGGACAGGGCTACGAGCAGTTCTTC. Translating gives CSVVYGQGYEQFF.

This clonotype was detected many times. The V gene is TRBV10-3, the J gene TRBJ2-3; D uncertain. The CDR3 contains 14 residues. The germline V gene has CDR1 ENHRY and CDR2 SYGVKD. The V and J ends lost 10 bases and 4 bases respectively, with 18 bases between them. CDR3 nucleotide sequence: TGTGCCACGACCTCGTCAACGGGTCCAGATACGCAGTATTTT. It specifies CATTSSTGPDTQYF.

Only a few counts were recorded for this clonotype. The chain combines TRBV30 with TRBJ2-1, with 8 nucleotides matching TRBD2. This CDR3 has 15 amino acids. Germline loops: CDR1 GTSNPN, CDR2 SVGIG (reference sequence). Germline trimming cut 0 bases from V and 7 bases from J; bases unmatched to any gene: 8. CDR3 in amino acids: CAWSVRAGVRNEQFF. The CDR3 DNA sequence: TGTGCCTGGAGTGTACGAGCGGGAGTCAGGAATGAGCAGTTCTTC.

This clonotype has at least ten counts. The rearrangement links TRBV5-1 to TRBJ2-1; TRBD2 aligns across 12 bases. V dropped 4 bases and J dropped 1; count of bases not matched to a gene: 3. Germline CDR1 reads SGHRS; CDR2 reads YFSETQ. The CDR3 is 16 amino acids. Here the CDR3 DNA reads TGCGCCAGCAGCCCGACTAGCGGGGGTTCCTACAATGAGCAGTTCTTC. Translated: CASSPTSGGSYNEQFF.

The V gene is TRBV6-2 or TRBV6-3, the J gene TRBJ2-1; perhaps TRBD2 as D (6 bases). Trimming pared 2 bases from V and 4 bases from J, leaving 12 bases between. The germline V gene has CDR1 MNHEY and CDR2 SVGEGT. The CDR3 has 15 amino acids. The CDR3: CASSYLAGSYNEQFF. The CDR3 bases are TGTGCCAGCAGTTACCTGGCGGGGTCTTACAATGAGCAGTTCTTC.

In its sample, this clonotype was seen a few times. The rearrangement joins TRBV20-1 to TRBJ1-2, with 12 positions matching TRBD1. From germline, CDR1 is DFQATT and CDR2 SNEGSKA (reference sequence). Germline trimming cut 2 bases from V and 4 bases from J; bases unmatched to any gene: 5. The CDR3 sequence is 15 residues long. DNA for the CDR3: TGCAGTGCTAGACCGGGACAGGGGGCGAGCTATGGCTACACCTTC. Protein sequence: CSARPGQGASYGYTF.

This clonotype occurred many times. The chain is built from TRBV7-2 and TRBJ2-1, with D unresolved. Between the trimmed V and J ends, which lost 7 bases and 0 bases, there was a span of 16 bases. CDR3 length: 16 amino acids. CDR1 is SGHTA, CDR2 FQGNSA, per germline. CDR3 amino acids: CASTETDKSSYNEQFF. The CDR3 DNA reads TGTGCCAGCACAGAAACAGACAAAAGCTCCTACAATGAGCAGTTCTTC.

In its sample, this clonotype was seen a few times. The CDR3 DNA reads as TGCGCCAGCAGCCAAGATTGGGGTGAGCAGTTCTTC. It specifies CASSQDWGEQFF. The chain couples TRBV4-3 to TRBJ2-1; D is undetermined. CDR3 length: 12 residues. Looked up from germline, CDR1 is LGHNA and CDR2 is YSLEER. V shed 0 bases and J shed 9 bases, with 6 bases lying between them.

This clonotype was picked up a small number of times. The CDR3 coding sequence is TGCACCAGCAGCCAAGATGAGAACACTGAAGCTTTCTTT. Translating it yields CTSSQDENTEAFF. The rearrangement links TRBV1 to TRBJ1-1. TRBV1 is a documented pseudogene. The CDR3 length is 13 residues.

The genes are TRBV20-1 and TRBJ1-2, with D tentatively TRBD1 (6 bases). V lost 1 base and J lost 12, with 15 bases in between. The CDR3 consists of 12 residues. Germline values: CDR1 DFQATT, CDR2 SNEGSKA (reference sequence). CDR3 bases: TGCAGTGCTAGAGCTCGGGGGCAAGGCCACACCTTC. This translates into CSARARGQGHTF.

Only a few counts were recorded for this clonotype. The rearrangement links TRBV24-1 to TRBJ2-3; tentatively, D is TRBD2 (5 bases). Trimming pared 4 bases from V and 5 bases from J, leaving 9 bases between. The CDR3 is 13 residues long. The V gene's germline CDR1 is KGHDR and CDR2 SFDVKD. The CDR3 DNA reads TGTGCCACCAGTGACGACTACCAAGATACGCAGTATTTT. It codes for CATSDDYQDTQYF.

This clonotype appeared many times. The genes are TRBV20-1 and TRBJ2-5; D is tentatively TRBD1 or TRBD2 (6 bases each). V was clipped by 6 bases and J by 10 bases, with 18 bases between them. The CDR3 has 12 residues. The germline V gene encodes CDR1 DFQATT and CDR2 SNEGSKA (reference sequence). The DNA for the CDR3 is TGCAGTGCCGGGGGTCAGGGGTTCGGCCAGTACTTC. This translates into CSAGGQGFGQYF.

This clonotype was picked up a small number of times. The CDR3 spells CSARDSDLVAEAFF. As DNA, the CDR3 is TGCAGTGCTAGAGATTCAGATTTGGTGGCTGAAGCTTTCTTT. The genes are TRBV20-1 and TRBJ1-1; D ambiguous. The CDR3 spans 14 residues. The germline V gene encodes CDR1 DFQATT and CDR2 SNEGSKA (reference sequence). The V end was cut by 0 bases, the J end by 6 bases, with 14 bases between.

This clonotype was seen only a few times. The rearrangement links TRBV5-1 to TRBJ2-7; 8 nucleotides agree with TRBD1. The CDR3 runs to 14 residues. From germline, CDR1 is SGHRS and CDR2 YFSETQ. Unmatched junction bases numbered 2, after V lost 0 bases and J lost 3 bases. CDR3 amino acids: CASSLVDRDYEQYF. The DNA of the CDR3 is TGCGCCAGCAGCTTGGTGGACAGGGACTACGAGCAGTACTTC. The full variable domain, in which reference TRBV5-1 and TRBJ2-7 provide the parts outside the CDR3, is KAGVTQTPRYLIKTRGQQVTLSCSPISGHRSVSWYQQTPGQGLQFLFEYFSETQRNKGNFPGRFSGRQFSNSRSEMNVSTLELGDSALYLCASSLVDRDYEQYFGPGTRLTVT.

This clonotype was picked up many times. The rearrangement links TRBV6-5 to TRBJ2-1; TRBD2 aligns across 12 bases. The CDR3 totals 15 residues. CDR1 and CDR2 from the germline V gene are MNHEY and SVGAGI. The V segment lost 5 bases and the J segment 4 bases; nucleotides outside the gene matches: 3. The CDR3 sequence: CASSRTSGDYNEQFF. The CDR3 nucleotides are TGTGCCAGCAGTCGGACTAGCGGGGATTACAATGAGCAGTTCTTC.

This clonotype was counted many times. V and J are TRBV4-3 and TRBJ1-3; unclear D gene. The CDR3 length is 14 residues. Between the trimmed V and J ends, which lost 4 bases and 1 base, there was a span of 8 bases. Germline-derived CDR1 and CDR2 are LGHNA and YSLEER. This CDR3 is CASSPASSGNTIYF. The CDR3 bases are TGCGCCAGCAGCCCTGCCAGTTCTGGAAACACCATATATTTT.